This passage covers 17 T cell receptor beta chains from one sample sequenced in a study of T-cell memory formation after mild COVID-19. TCRdb redid the calling of the 5' RACE reads with MiXCR, one entry per CDR3 protein. This table has roughly 450,000 distinct CDR3 sequences, 15% to 20% appearing once. Sequencing was done on a sample of PBMCs or a T cell subset sorted from them (not recorded which). These TCRs come from an adult woman who had mild COVID-19 (a few samples of this study predate the infection). Cell type and time point are not known.

This clonotype was detected a few times. The V gene is TRBV6-2 or TRBV6-3, the J gene TRBJ1-5, with D maybe TRBD1 (5 bases). This CDR3 has 16 residues. From germline, CDR1 is MNHEY and CDR2 SVGEGT. V lost 2 bases and J lost 5, with 16 bases in between. CDR3 sequence (DNA): TGTGCCAGCAGTTACCCGCCCAGGGTGGAATATCAGCCCCAGCATTTT. Protein sequence: CASSYPPRVEYQPQHF.

The chain carries TRBV5-1 and TRBJ2-1; 10 positions match TRBD1. The CDR3 loop spans 15 amino acids. CDR1 SGHRS and CDR2 YFSETQ come from the germline V gene. J was trimmed by 5 bases and V by 4 bases; bases with no gene match: 6. CDR3 nucleotides: TGCGCCAGCAGCCTGACAGGGGGCTTTAACAATGAGCAGTTCTTC. Translation: CASSLTGGFNNEQFF.

The J gene is TRBJ1-4, the V gene TRBV21-1; TRBD1, the D gene given by the table, was not confirmed from the DNA. TRBV21-1 is shown as a pseudogene. The CDR3 contains 16 residues. CDR3 amino acids: CASSKAGQGGREKLFF. The CDR3 bases are TGTGCCAGCAGCAAGGCCGGACAGGGGGGACGCGAAAAACTGTTTTTT.

For the CDR3, the DNA is TGTGCCACCAGTGATCCCTCAAGACGGGGTAACACCGGGGAGCTGTTTTTT. This codes for CATSDPSRRGNTGELFF. The gene calls are TRBV24-1 and TRBJ2-2; D possibly corresponds to TRBD2 (5 bases). Germline CDR1 is KGHDR and CDR2 is SFDVKD. The CDR3 is 17 residues long. Trimming took 3 bases from V and 2 from J, leaving 15 bases between them.

This clonotype was observed a few times. The chain joins TRBV18 to TRBJ2-1; TRBD2 aligns across 7 bases. J lost 7 bases, V lost 5 bases, and 11 bases had no gene match. Per the germline V gene, CDR1 is KGHSH and CDR2 is LQKENI. The CDR3 covers 15 residues. In nucleotides, the CDR3 is TGTGCCAGCTCAGTCACGGGGAGGGATGAGAATGAGCAGTTCTTC. Its translation is CASSVTGRDENEQFF.

This clonotype was counted ten times or more. The V call is TRBV6-2 or TRBV6-3, the J call TRBJ2-7, with no clear D. This CDR3 comprises 12 residues. The V and J ends lost 1 base and 6 bases respectively, with 7 bases between them. The germline V gene has CDR1 MNHEY and CDR2 SVGEGT. The CDR3 sequence is CASSYWATEQYF. The DNA for the CDR3 is TGTGCCAGCAGTTACTGGGCGACCGAGCAGTACTTC.

The rearrangement links TRBV5-4 to TRBJ2-5; D may be TRBD1 or TRBD2 (6 bases each). Germline V gene lookup returns CDR1 SGHNT and CDR2 YYREEE (reference sequence). The CDR3 runs 14 residues. Trimming pared 3 bases from V and 3 bases from J, leaving 12 bases between. CDR3 bases: TGTGCCAGCAGCTCTAAGGAGGGGGAAGAGACCCAGTACTTC. Its translation is CASSSKEGEETQYF.

This clonotype was picked up a small number of times. The V and J genes are TRBV20-1 and TRBJ2-3; no definite D call. V lost 3 bases to trimming and J lost 3 bases, with 4 bases between them. Germline V gene data show CDR1 as DFQATT and CDR2 as SNEGSKA (reference sequence). The CDR3 length is 11 residues. CDR3 sequence reads: CSASKTDTQYF. CDR3 sequence (DNA): TGCAGTGCTAGCAAAACAGATACGCAGTATTTT.

This clonotype was detected a few times. V and J are TRBV12-3 or TRBV12-4 and TRBJ2-5; 7 bases align to TRBD1. Trimming removed 6 bases from V and 3 bases from J; junction bases left unmatched: 7. This CDR3 is built from 14 residues. The CDR3 bases are TGTGCCAGCAGCCCACTCGGGACAGAAGAGACCCAGTACTTC. The encoded protein is CASSPLGTEETQYF.

This chain uses TRBV27 with TRBJ2-7, with a possible D match to TRBD1 (5 bases). The germline CDR1 and CDR2 sequences are MNHEY and SMNVEV (reference sequence). With 0 bases removed from V and 0 bases from J, the gap between germline ends came to 9 bases. The CDR3 consists of 15 residues. Here the CDR3 reads CASSLSGRDSYEQYF. The CDR3 nucleotides read TGTGCCAGCAGTTTATCGGGCAGGGACTCCTACGAGCAGTACTTC.

The rearrangement links TRBV27 to TRBJ2-7, with TRBD2 matching over 7 bases. V shed 6 bases, J shed 2 bases, and the junction held 10 bases outside the gene matches. Germline lookup yields CDR1 MNHEY and CDR2 SMNVEV (reference sequence). CDR3 length equals 15 residues. Here the CDR3 reads CASRNIRGRAYEQYF. The CDR3 nucleotides read TGTGCCAGCAGGAATATCCGAGGGAGGGCCTACGAGCAGTACTTC.

The J gene is TRBJ1-1, the V gene TRBV12-5; D uncertain. Trimming shortened V by 3 bases and J by 5 bases, and 19 bases separated the two germline ends. CDR1 and CDR2 from the germline V gene are LGHNT and FRNRAP. This CDR3 is built from 16 residues. The CDR3 spells CASGFATPEGGTEAFF. The CDR3 region has the DNA TGTGCTAGTGGTTTCGCCACCCCCGAGGGAGGTACTGAAGCTTTCTTT.

This clonotype appeared a few times. The V and J genes are TRBV10-3 and TRBJ2-1; 9 nucleotides line up with TRBD1. The CDR3 covers 13 residues. CDR1 is ENHRY and CDR2 is SYGVKD in the germline V gene. The J segment lost 7 bases and the V segment lost 7 bases, leaving 5 bases of the junction unmatched. The CDR3: CAITGTGRNEQFF. CDR3 nucleotide sequence: TGTGCCATCACCGGGACAGGGAGGAATGAGCAGTTCTTC.

The genes are TRBV12-3 or TRBV12-4 and TRBJ2-6; 7 positions match TRBD1. The trim removed 5 bases at V and 0 bases at J, leaving 10 bases unmatched. The CDR3 is 18 residues long. The CDR3 spells CASSLGTATFSGANVLTF. In DNA form, the CDR3 reads TGTGCCAGCAGTCTCGGGACAGCAACCTTCTCTGGGGCCAACGTCCTGACTTTC.

This clonotype was picked up a small number of times. The chain is built from TRBV7-8 and TRBJ2-7; D not resolved. Germline assignment: CDR1 SGHVS and CDR2 FQNEAQ. The CDR3 spans 12 residues. V lost 5 bases to trimming and J lost 7 bases, with 12 bases between them. Written as DNA, the CDR3 is TGTGCCAGCAGCCCGCTCTCCCGGGAGCAGTACTTC. Its translation is CASSPLSREQYF. Drawing the rest from reference TRBV7-8 and TRBJ2-7, the complete variable domain is GAGVSQSPRYKVAKRGQDVALRCDPISGHVSLFWYQQALGQGPEFLTYFQNEAQLDKSGLPSDRFFAERPEGSVSTLKIQRTQQEDSAVYLCASSPLSREQYFGPGTRLTVT.

This clonotype was detected a few times. The chain joins TRBV6-6 to TRBJ2-5; tentative D call: TRBD1 (5 bases). From germline, CDR1 is MNHNY and CDR2 SVGAGI (reference sequence). Between the trimmed V and J ends, which lost 2 bases and 4 bases, there was a span of 8 bases. The CDR3 spans 13 residues. The CDR3 DNA sequence: TGTGCCAGCAGTTACGGGGCAGTAGAGACCCAGTACTTC. It encodes CASSYGAVETQYF.

This clonotype was recorded a few times. The CDR3 does not close with the conserved phenylalanine or tryptophan, likely indicating a read error. This sequence joins TRBV6-5 and TRBJ1-1; TRBD1 matches at 9 bases. CDR1 and CDR2 from the germline V gene are MNHEY and SVGAGI. There are 17 residues in the CDR3. V lost 2 bases to trimming and J lost 1 base; unmatched junction nucleotides: 8. CDR3 sequence: CASSYSPGQGSNTEAFL. CDR3 nucleotide sequence: TGTGCCAGCAGTTACAGTCCGGGACAGGGATCGAACACTGAAGCTTTCCTT.